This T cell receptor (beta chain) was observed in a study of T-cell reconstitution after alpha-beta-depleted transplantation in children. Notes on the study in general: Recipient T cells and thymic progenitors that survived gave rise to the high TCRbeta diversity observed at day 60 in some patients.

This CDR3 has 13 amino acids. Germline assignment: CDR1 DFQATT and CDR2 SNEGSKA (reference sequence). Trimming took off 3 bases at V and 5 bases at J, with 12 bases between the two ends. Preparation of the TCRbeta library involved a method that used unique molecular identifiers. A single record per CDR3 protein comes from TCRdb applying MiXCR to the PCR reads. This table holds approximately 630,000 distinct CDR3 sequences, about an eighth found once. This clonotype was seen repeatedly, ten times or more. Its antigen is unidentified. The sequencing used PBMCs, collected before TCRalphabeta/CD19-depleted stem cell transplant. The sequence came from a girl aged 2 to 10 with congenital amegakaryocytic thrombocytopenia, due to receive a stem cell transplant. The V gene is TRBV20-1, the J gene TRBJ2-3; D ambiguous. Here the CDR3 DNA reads TGCAGTGCTAGTGCTCACGTGGTAGATACGCAGTATTTT. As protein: CSASAHVVDTQYF.